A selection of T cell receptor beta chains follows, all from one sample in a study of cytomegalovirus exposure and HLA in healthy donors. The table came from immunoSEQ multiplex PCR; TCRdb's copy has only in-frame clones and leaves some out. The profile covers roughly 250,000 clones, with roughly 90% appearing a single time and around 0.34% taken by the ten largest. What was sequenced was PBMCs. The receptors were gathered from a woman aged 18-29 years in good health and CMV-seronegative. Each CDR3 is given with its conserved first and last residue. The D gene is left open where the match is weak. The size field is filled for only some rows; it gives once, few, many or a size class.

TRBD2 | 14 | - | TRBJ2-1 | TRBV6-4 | TGTGCCAGCAGTGTAAGCGGGGCCCACAATGAGCAGTTCTTC | CASSVSGAHNEQFF
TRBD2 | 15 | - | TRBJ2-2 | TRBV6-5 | TGTGCCAGCACCGCTAGCGGGGCCCTTAGCGGGGAGCTGTTTTTT | CASTASGALSGELFF
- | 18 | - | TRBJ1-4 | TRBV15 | TGTGCCACCAGCAGACTGGCCCGCGGGGAAGCAACTAATGAAAAACTGTTTTTT | CATSRLARGEATNEKLFF
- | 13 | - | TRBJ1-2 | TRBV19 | TGTGCCAGTAGCCTACGGGACAAGTATGGCTACACCTTC | CASSLRDKYGYTF
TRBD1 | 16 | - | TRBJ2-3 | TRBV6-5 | TGTGCCAGCAGTTACTCCCTGGGACAGGGGACAGATACGCAGTATTTT | CASSYSLGQGTDTQYF
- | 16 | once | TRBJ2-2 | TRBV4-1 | TGCGCCAGCAGCCAAGAGGGGACTGCGTACACCGGGGAGCTGTTTTTT | CASSQEGTAYTGELFF
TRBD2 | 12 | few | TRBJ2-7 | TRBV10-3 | TGTGCCAACCGCGAAGCGGGAGGCGAGCAGTACTTC | CANREAGGEQYF
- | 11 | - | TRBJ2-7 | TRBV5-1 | TGCGCCAGCAGCTTAACCGGTGAGCAGTACTTC | CASSLTGEQYF
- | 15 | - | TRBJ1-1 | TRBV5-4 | TGTGCCAGCAGCCCAAACAGGCTTATGAACACTGAAGCTTTCTTT | CASSPNRLMNTEAFF
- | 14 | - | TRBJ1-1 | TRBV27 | TGTGCCAGCACTACTGACGCAGGGAACACTGAAGCTTTCTTT | CASTTDAGNTEAFF
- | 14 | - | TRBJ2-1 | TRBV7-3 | TGTGCCAGCAGCCCCGCGGGACAGTACAATGAGCAGTTCTTC | CASSPAGQYNEQFF
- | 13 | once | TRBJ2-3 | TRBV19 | TGTGCCAGTAGTATCCAAGGGGCAGATACGCAGTATTTT | CASSIQGADTQYF
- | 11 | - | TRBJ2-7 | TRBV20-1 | TGCAGTGCTAAAGGACAATACGAGCAGTACTTC | CSAKGQYEQYF
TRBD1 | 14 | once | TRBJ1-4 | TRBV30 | TGTGCCTGGGCAAGACAGGGGGTTAGGGAAAAACTGTTTTTT | CAWARQGVREKLFF
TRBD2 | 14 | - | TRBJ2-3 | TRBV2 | TGTGCCAGCACCGGGAGGGGTAGAGCAGATACGCAGTATTTT | CASTGRGRADTQYF
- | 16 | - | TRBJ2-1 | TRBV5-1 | TGCGCCAGCAGCGGACGGGACAAGAGCTCCTACAATGAGCAGTTCTTC | CASSGRDKSSYNEQFF
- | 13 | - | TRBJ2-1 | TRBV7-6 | TGTGCCAGCAGCTTAATCCAGGGGAATGAGCAGTTCTTC | CASSLIQGNEQFF
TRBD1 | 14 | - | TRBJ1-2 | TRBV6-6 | TGTGCCAGCAGTTCCGGGACAGCTAACTATGGCTACACCTTC | CASSSGTANYGYTF
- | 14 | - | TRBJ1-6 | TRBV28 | TGTGCCAGCAGTTTGCGGGGCTTAGGTTCACCCCTCCACTTT | CASSLRGLGSPLHF
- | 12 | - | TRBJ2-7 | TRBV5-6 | TGTGCCAGCAGCTTTGGAGGCTACGAGCAGTACTTC | CASSFGGYEQYF
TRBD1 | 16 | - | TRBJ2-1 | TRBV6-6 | TGTGCCAGCAGTTACTCGAGGACAGGGGGCCGGTATGAGCAGTTCTTC | CASSYSRTGGRYEQFF
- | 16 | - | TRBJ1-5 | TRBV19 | TGTGCCAGTAGTACCCCGAGGGTGGTTGGGCATCAGCCCCAGCATTTT | CASSTPRVVGHQPQHF
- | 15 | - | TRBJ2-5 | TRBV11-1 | TGTGCCAGCAGCTCCCGAGGACAGACCCAAGAGACCCAGTACTTC | CASSSRGQTQETQYF
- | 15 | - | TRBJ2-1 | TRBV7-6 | TGTGCCAGCAGCTTAGAATGGGGCCGCTACAATGAGCAGTTCTTC | CASSLEWGRYNEQFF
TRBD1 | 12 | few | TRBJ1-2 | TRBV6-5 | TGTGCCAGCAGCCAGGACAGGCATGGCTACACCTTC | CASSQDRHGYTF
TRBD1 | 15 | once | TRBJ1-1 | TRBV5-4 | TGTGCCAGCAGCACGGGACAGGGTATTCGTACTGAAGCTTTCTTT | CASSTGQGIRTEAFF
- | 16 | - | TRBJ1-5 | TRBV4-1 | TGCGCCAGCAGCCCGAAGTGGAGGGCTAGCAATCAGCCCCAGCATTTT | CASSPKWRASNQPQHF
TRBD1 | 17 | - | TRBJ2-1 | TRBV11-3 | TGTGCCAGCAGCAACACCCACAGGGGAAGCTCCTACAATGAGCAGTTCTTC | CASSNTHRGSSYNEQFF
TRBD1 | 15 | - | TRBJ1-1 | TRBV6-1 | TGTGCCAGCAGTGTCACGGGACAGGGCTATACTGAAGCTTTCTTT | CASSVTGQGYTEAFF
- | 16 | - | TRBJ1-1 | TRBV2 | TGTGCCAGCAGTGAATGGTCCGTTGGCGGGGGCACTGAAGCTTTCTTT | CASSEWSVGGGTEAFF
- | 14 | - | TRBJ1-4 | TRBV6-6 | TGTGCCAGCAATAGGGAGATAACTAATGAAAAACTGTTTTTT | CASNREITNEKLFF
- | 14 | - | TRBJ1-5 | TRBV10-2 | TGCGCCAGCAGTGAGGCAGGGGCGGATCAGCCCCAGCATTTT | CASSEAGADQPQHF
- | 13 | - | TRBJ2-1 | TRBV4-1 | TGCGCCAGCAGCCAAGGGACAGACAATGAGCAGTTCTTC | CASSQGTDNEQFF
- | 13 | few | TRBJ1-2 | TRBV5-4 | TGTGCCAGCAGCCCGGGGGAGGGCGCTGGCTACACCTTC | CASSPGEGAGYTF
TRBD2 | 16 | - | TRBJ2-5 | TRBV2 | TGTGCCAGCATCCGATCGAGCATAGGGAGGGAAGAGACCCAGTACTTC | CASIRSSIGREETQYF
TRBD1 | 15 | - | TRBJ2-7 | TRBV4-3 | TGCGCCAGCAGCCAGGAATGGACAGGTGACTACGAGCAGTACTTC | CASSQEWTGDYEQYF
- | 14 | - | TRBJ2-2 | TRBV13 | TGTGCCAGCAGCCGAAGAGGGGGTACCGGGGAGCTGTTTTTT | CASSRRGGTGELFF
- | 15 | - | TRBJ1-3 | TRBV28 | TGTGCCAGCAGTTTATTTTCAGGGTATGGAAACACCATATATTTT | CASSLFSGYGNTIYF
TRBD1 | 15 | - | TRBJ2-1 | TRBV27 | TGTGCCAGCAGTCCCCGACAGGGGAACTACAATGAGCAGTTCTTC | CASSPRQGNYNEQFF